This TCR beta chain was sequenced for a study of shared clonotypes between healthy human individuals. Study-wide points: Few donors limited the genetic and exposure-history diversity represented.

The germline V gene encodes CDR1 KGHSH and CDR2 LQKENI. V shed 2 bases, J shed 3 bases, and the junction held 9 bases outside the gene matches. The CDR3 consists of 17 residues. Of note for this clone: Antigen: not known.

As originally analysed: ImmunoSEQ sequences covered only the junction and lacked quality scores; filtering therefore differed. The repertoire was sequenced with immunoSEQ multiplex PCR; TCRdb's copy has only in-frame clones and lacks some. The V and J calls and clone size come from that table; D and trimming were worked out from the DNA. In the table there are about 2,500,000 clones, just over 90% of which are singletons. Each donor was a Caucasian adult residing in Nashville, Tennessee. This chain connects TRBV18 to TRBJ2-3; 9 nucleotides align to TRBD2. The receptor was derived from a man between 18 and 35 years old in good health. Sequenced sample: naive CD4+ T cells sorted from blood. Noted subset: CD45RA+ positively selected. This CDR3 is CASSPAVAGGLTDTQYF. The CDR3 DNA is TGTGCCAGCTCACCAGCTGTGGCGGGAGGGCTGACAGATACGCAGTATTTT.